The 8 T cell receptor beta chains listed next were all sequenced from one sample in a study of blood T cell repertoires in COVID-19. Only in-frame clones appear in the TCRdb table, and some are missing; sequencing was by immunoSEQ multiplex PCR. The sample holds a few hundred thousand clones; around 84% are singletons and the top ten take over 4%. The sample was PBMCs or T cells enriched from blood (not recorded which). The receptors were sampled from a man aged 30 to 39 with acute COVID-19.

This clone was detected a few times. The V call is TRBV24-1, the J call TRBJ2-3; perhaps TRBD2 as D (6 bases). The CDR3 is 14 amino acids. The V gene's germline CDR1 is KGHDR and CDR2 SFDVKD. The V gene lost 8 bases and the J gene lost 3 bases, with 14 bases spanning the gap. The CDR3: CATMGLALTDTQYF. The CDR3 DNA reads TGTGCCACCATGGGGCTAGCGTTGACAGATACGCAGTATTTT.

The CDR3 region has the DNA TGTGCCAGCAGCAAACGGACAGGCGGAAACACCATATATTTT. Its translation: CASSKRTGGNTIYF. The chain couples TRBV7-8 to TRBJ1-3; 7 bases line up with TRBD1. The germline CDR1 and CDR2 sequences are SGHVS and FQNEAQ. Trimming removed 5 bases from V and 4 bases from J; junction bases left unmatched: 5. The CDR3 is made up of 14 amino acids.

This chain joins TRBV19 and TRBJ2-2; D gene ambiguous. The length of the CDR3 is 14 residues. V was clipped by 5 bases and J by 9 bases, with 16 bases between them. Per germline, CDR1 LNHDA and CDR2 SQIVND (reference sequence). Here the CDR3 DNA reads TGTGCCAGTAGTCCCGACATTCATGAAAGGGAGCTGTTTTTT. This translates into CASSPDIHERELFF.

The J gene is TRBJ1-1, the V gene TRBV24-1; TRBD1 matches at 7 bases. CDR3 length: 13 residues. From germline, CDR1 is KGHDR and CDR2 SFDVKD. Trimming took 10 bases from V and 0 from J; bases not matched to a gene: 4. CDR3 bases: TGTGCCACGGCCGGGACAGTGAACACTGAAGCTTTCTTT. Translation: CATAGTVNTEAFF.

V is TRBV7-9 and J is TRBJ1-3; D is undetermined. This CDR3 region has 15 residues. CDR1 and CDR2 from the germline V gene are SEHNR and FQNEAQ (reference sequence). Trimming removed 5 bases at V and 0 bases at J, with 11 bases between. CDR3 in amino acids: CASSPWAVSGNTIYF. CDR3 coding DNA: TGTGCCAGCAGCCCATGGGCAGTCTCTGGAAACACCATATATTTT.

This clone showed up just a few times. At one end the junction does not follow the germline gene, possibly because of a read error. This chain's CDR3 is CASRPEPSNQPQHF. The CDR3 DNA sequence: TGTGCCAGCAGACCGGAGCCTTCCAATCAGCCCCAGCATTTT. V usage is TRBV5-1 and J usage is TRBJ1-5; unclear D gene. The CDR3 length is 14 residues. Germline lookup yields CDR1 SGHRS and CDR2 YFSETQ.

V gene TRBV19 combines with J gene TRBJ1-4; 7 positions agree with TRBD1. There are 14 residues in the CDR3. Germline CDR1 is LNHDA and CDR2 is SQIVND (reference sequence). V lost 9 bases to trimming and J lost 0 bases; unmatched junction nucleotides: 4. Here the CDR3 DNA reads TGTGCCAGCTGGACAGGCGCAACTAATGAAAAACTGTTTTTT. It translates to CASWTGATNEKLFF.

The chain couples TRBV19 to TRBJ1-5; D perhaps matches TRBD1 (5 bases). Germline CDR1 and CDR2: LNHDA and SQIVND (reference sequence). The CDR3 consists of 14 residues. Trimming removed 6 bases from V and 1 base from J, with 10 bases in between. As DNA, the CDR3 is TGTGCCAGTAGGTCTCAGGGAAGCAATCAGCCCCAGCATTTT. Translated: CASRSQGSNQPQHF. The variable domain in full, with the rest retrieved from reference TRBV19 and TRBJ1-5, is DGGITQSPKYLFRKEGQNVTLSCEQNLNHDAMYWYRQDPGQGLRLIYYSQIVNDFQKGDIAEGYSVSREKKESFPLTVTSAQKNPTAFYLCASRSQGSNQPQHFGDGTRLSIL.